A selection of T cell receptor beta chains follows, all from one sample in a study of T cells expressing NK-cell markers. TCRdb re-called the 5' RACE reads and gives one entry per CDR3 protein, without DNA. The sample has 550,000 or so distinct CDR3 sequences, and its top ten clones hold roughly 3.4%. Sequencing was done on a sample of blood T cells: a sorted CD56 or NKG2C T cell subset, CD4+ or CD8+ T cells, or bulk PBMC T cells (not recorded which). The origin of the receptors is a man aged 18-30 years in good health. Both conserved end residues are part of each CDR3. Fields, in order: V gene, CDR3 length, J gene, CDR3 protein.

V: TRBV30
length: 17
J: TRBJ2-6
CDR3: CAWSVGASASGANVLTF

V: TRBV5-1
length: 12
J: TRBJ1-1
CDR3: CASSEGTGKAFF

V: TRBV7-6
length: 16
J: TRBJ2-1
CDR3: CASSLNPGRAFNEQFF

V: TRBV7-2
length: 15
J: TRBJ2-1
CDR3: CASSVSKSSYNEQFF

V: TRBV29-1
length: 15
J: TRBJ2-1
CDR3: CSVDSRVSSYNEQFF

V: TRBV9
length: 16
J: TRBJ2-2
CDR3: CASSVGQRENTGELFF

V: TRBV24-1
length: 15
J: TRBJ2-7
CDR3: CATSGSDRAPYEQYF

V: TRBV29-1
length: 12
J: TRBJ2-4
CDR3: CSVEDSGDIQYF

V: TRBV12-3/TRBV12-4
length: 15
J: TRBJ2-2
CDR3: CASSPGELAAGELFF

V: TRBV29-1
length: 16
J: TRBJ2-5
CDR3: CSVEPVMASGQETQYF

V: TRBV5-1
length: 14
J: TRBJ1-6
CDR3: CASSFGRVDSPLHF

V: TRBV5-6
length: 15
J: TRBJ1-6
CDR3: CASSLDGGRSSPLHF

V: TRBV4-2
length: 17
J: TRBJ1-1
CDR3: CASSHEGNIRLNTEAFF

V: TRBV5-5
length: 13
J: TRBJ2-1
CDR3: CASSPTLAGDKFF

V: TRBV19
length: 15
J: TRBJ2-2
CDR3: CASSIEGLLTGELFF

V: TRBV25-1
length: 18
J: TRBJ2-1
CDR3: CASSAPGLLTRGYNEQFF

V: TRBV4-1
length: 15
J: TRBJ2-1
CDR3: CASSQDLQGGNEQFF

V: TRBV2
length: 15
J: TRBJ2-5
CDR3: CASSERVLTGETQYF

V: TRBV7-2
length: 15
J: TRBJ1-2
CDR3: CASSLDVGGSRGYTF

V: TRBV6-2/TRBV6-3
length: 22
J: TRBJ2-3
CDR3: CASSYSRLRGRSGRAYEDTQYF

V: TRBV6-2/TRBV6-3
length: 14
J: TRBJ1-5
CDR3: CASKEDSSNQPQHF

V: TRBV15
length: 15
J: TRBJ2-7
CDR3: CATSKEKGLSYEQYF

V: TRBV3-1
length: 14
J: TRBJ1-6
CDR3: CASSQEGGNSPLHF

V: TRBV5-1
length: 16
J: TRBJ2-3
CDR3: CASSPSRGLALLAQYF

V: TRBV10-3
length: 16
J: TRBJ2-2
CDR3: CAISSTSGPGTGELFF

V: TRBV21-1
length: 14
J: TRBJ2-5
CDR3: CASTLGTGGETQYF

V: TRBV5-1
length: 17
J: TRBJ1-5
CDR3: CASSLTPVGYSNQPQHF